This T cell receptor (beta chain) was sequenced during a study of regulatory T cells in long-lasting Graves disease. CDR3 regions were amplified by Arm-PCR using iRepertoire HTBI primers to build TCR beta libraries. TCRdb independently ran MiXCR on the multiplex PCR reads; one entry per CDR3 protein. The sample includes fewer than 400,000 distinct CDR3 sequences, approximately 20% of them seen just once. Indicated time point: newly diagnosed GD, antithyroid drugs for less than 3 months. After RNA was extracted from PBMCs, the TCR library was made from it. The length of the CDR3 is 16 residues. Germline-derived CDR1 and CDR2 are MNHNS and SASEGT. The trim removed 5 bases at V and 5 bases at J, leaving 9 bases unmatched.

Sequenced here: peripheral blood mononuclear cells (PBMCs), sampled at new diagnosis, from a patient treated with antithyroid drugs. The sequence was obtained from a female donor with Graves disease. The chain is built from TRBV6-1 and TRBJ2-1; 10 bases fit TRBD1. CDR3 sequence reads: CASSRGTGDGNNEQFF. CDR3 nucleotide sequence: TGTGCCAGCAGTAGGGGGACAGGGGATGGTAACAATGAGCAGTTCTTC.